A single T cell receptor (beta chain) is shown here with its context. Its antigen remains unknown. The sample originates from a study of CD8 T cells in ankylosing spondylitis. Study-wide findings and caveats: A TCR beta motif made of about 8 highly homologous variants seemed typical of ankylosing spondylitis blood.

TCRdb passed the 5' RACE reads through MiXCR, listing each CDR3 protein once. The profile shows a few hundred thousand distinct CDR3 sequences, about 11% of them singletons. V lost 0 bases, J lost 8 bases, and 8 bases lay in between. Per germline, CDR1 SGDLS and CDR2 YYNGEE. The CDR3 covers 12 residues. The sequence came from a male donor with ankylosing spondylitis or in good health (not recorded which). The sequencing input was blood, either unsorted or a sorted T cell fraction (not recorded which). The V gene is TRBV9, the J gene TRBJ1-1; no clear D gene. CDR3 nucleotides: TGTGCCAGCAGCGTAGCCGGGTCCGAAGCTTTCTTT. Amino acid sequence: CASSVAGSEAFF.